The rows below give T cell receptor beta chains drawn from one sample of a study of T cell responses to AZD1222 COVID-19 vaccine. Profiling relied on immunoSEQ multiplex PCR, and the TCRdb table lists in-frame clones only, not all of them. This sample has some 150,000 clones, with around nine tenths found just once. This material consisted of peripheral blood, taken 28 days after the second AZD1222 dose. These receptors were collected from an adult who received the AZD1222 COVID-19 vaccine. The CDR3 runs from the conserved cysteine through the conserved F or W. Fields, in order: J gene, V gene, CDR3 protein.

J gene: TRBJ1-6
V gene: TRBV7-2
CDR3 protein: CASSLRGQPLHF

J gene: TRBJ1-5
V gene: TRBV19
CDR3 protein: CASSPLQKDPLRLSNQPQHF

J gene: TRBJ2-7
V gene: TRBV15
CDR3 protein: CATSRVRDSSYEQYF

J gene: TRBJ1-5
V gene: TRBV7-8
CDR3 protein: CASSFTDGNQPQHF

J gene: TRBJ1-1
V gene: TRBV18
CDR3 protein: CASSPRGPNTEAFF

J gene: TRBJ1-1
V gene: TRBV6-2/TRBV6-3
CDR3 protein: CASSLLLTVMNTEAFF

J gene: TRBJ2-7
V gene: TRBV4-1
CDR3 protein: CASSPVAGARSYEQYF

J gene: TRBJ2-7
V gene: TRBV5-6
CDR3 protein: CASSFKGGFGLAGGPRF

J gene: TRBJ1-3
V gene: TRBV5-5
CDR3 protein: CASSLARGSGNTIYF

J gene: TRBJ2-1
V gene: TRBV30
CDR3 protein: CAWSVRTGWGLAGGISYNEQFF

J gene: TRBJ1-6
V gene: TRBV14
CDR3 protein: CASSQTGTGASPLHF

J gene: TRBJ1-5
V gene: TRBV28
CDR3 protein: CASSLPRETGDSNQPQHF

J gene: TRBJ2-3
V gene: TRBV9
CDR3 protein: CASSVGRDTQYF

J gene: TRBJ1-2
V gene: TRBV7-2
CDR3 protein: CASSLGTGNYGYTF

J gene: TRBJ2-7
V gene: TRBV5-4
CDR3 protein: CASSLRDYEQYF

J gene: TRBJ1-5
V gene: TRBV10-1
CDR3 protein: CASSESLEPQHF

J gene: TRBJ1-2
V gene: TRBV7-9
CDR3 protein: CASSLDGGRNYGYTF

J gene: TRBJ2-7
V gene: TRBV30
CDR3 protein: CAWSALAPHEQYF

J gene: TRBJ2-1
V gene: TRBV4-3
CDR3 protein: CASSLTTSGKQFF

J gene: TRBJ1-1
V gene: TRBV7-3
CDR3 protein: CASSSTGGVTEAFF

J gene: TRBJ1-4
V gene: TRBV7-8
CDR3 protein: CASSLVAGWGDEKLFF

J gene: TRBJ2-7
V gene: TRBV2
CDR3 protein: CASSGTGKTEQYF

J gene: TRBJ2-5
V gene: TRBV27
CDR3 protein: CASSLSGTGWETQYF

J gene: TRBJ2-1
V gene: TRBV6-6
CDR3 protein: CASSYSGTSDEQFF

J gene: TRBJ1-4
V gene: TRBV11-3
CDR3 protein: CASSRGSQGEKLFF

J gene: TRBJ1-5
V gene: TRBV6-1
CDR3 protein: CASSEAWQVSQPQHF

J gene: TRBJ1-2
V gene: TRBV6-5
CDR3 protein: CASSWRRGSYGYTF

J gene: TRBJ1-1
V gene: TRBV7-9
CDR3 protein: CASSLGWTGARDTEAFF

J gene: TRBJ2-1
V gene: TRBV5-4
CDR3 protein: CASSLGQASSYNEQFF

J gene: TRBJ1-1
V gene: TRBV7-9
CDR3 protein: CASSLGAGLGAEAFF

J gene: TRBJ1-1
V gene: TRBV2
CDR3 protein: CASSENRRGKGGTEAFF

J gene: TRBJ1-1
V gene: TRBV5-4
CDR3 protein: CASSRGQGGMNTEAFF

J gene: TRBJ2-5
V gene: TRBV6-5
CDR3 protein: CASRGAGRQETQYF

J gene: TRBJ2-1
V gene: TRBV6-5
CDR3 protein: CASSYGTSGSGNEQFF

J gene: TRBJ1-4
V gene: TRBV28
CDR3 protein: CASSSGQGGEKLFF

J gene: TRBJ2-1
V gene: TRBV28
CDR3 protein: CASSPRGQLTYNEQFF

J gene: TRBJ2-5
V gene: TRBV7-8
CDR3 protein: CASSSTSARETQYF

J gene: TRBJ2-1
V gene: TRBV6-1
CDR3 protein: CASSASQGANGNEQFF

J gene: TRBJ2-4
V gene: TRBV29-1
CDR3 protein: CSVEDGTWRNIQYF

J gene: TRBJ2-2
V gene: TRBV6-1
CDR3 protein: CASSESRETGELFF

J gene: TRBJ2-1
V gene: TRBV28
CDR3 protein: CASSLFRVGTSGKYNEQFF

J gene: TRBJ2-1
V gene: TRBV20-1
CDR3 protein: CSASKSSYNEQFF

J gene: TRBJ1-6
V gene: TRBV15
CDR3 protein: CATGTDYNSPLHF

J gene: TRBJ2-2
V gene: TRBV12-5
CDR3 protein: CASGLRTSGSNTGELFF

J gene: TRBJ2-1
V gene: TRBV3-1/TRBV3-2
CDR3 protein: CASSQNALAGVNEQFF

J gene: TRBJ2-7
V gene: TRBV18
CDR3 protein: CASSPPIQGAREQYF